The sequence of this T cell receptor beta chain was determined in a study of fetal regulatory T cell absence and autoimmunity. Study as a whole: IPEX patients had exocrine pancreas autoimmunity without clinical diabetes. The study, taken as a whole, reports: Oligoclonal TCR enrichment in pancreas over cord blood reached over 95-fold for some clones. In IPEX, the enrichment was taken to support antigen-driven autoimmunity before birth.

The survey-level immunoSEQ assay was used. The data were produced by immunoSEQ multiplex PCR, yet TCRdb's version contains in-frame clones alone and is incomplete. Seen here are some 46,000 clones, about 80% observed once, and the top ten hold 0.35% to 0.45%. Remarks on this clone: Its target is unknown.

The CDR3 runs 15 residues. Losses at the gene ends were 6 bases for V and 7 bases for J; bases not matched to a gene: 9. The germline gives CDR1 SGHDT, CDR2 YYEEEE. The source is a newborn boy with IPEX syndrome. Sequences were obtained from cord blood. The chain is built from TRBV5-6 and TRBJ2-1, with 11 bases lining up with TRBD2. The CDR3: CASKQLAGAGNEQFF. As DNA, the CDR3 is TGTGCCAGCAAGCAACTAGCGGGGGCCGGGAATGAGCAGTTCTTC. Together with reference TRBV5-6 and TRBJ2-1, the CDR3 gives the full variable domain: DAGVTQSPTHLIKTRGQQVTLRCSPKSGHDTVSWYQQALGQGPQFIFQYYEEEERQRGNFPDRFSGHQFPNYSSELNVNALLLGDSALYLCASKQLAGAGNEQFFGPGTRLTVL.